This T cell receptor beta chain was identified in a study of T cell responses to AZD1222 COVID-19 vaccine (dated by TCRdb to 2020 to 2022). Concerning the study at large: A total of over 230 trial participants underwent TCR sequencing, of whom about 200 had received two doses of AZD1222 and 26 had received two doses of the MenACWY control vaccine. Trial participants were enrolled into age subgroups of 18-55, 56-69 and 70-plus years, which contained 148, 28 and 57 TCR-sequenced participants, respectively.

Study-level results and caveats: After two AZD1222 doses, spike-specific TCR breadth and depth were significantly higher than at day 0 and than in MenACWY recipients. Conclusions about previously exposed vaccinees are limited, since just six AZD1222 recipients were seropositive for SARS-CoV-2 at baseline. Most participants were white British and females outnumbered males, and the authors suggested that clonal diversity may have been underestimated. Vaccine-associated CD4 TCRs spanned the whole spike protein, with dominant responses in regions 160-218 and 743-854. Because no samples from the day 14 peak response were available, repertoires could be characterized only after the peak T cell response. The 56-69-year group was small, and its depth increase did not reach significance, likely because of low power. Reportedly, almost half of the unique spike-specific TCRs recognized epitopes lying outside the regions that are mutated in the B.1.351 and B.1.1.7 variants.

There are 15 amino acids in the CDR3, from cysteine to phenylalanine inclusive. Only the CDR3 DNA stays, 45 bases, in frame from base 1. Ends trimmed: V by 2 bases, J by 2 bases; bases unmatched to a gene: 3. From a lookup of the germline V gene, CDR1 and CDR2 are SGDLS and YYNGEE. In the paper's terms, the time point label means: about 28 days (+/-7) after the second vaccine dose. AZD1222 recipients given second doses at about 4 weeks or at about 12 weeks were pooled, since spike-specific TCR depth and breadth were not found to differ between the two schedules. Vaccinee samples came from UK trials COV001 and COV002, including a single-blind randomized controlled phase 2/3 trial of AZD1222 (ChAdOx1 nCoV-19) in healthy adults. Trial participant PBMC samples were collected at day 0 and day 28 after the second dose for TCRbeta chain sequencing. The CDR3 regions of human TCRbeta chains were subjected to immunosequencing. The study's own analysis went as follows. TCRs in the repertoires were compared against a reference library of SARS-CoV-2-specific TCRs that had been generated with the MIRA antigen-specificity platform. Breadth meant the fraction of unique TCRs that were SARS-CoV-2-associated, whereas depth meant the fraction of total T cells that were SARS-CoV-2-associated. Using the MIRA data, every spike-specific TCR was mapped to the spike region that the TCR reacted to and assigned to either a CD4 or a CD8 class. Log10-transformed breadth and depth values were compared by one-way ANOVA with Sidak's multiple comparisons tests. TCRdb retrieved this table from immuneACCESS and kept in-frame rearrangements only. Not all clones are present; in checked studies, unresolved V genes account for under half, and no reason is known for the remainder. For V, J and clone size, that table is used; D and trimming come from the DNA. The sample records under 200,000 clones, under 95% of which are singletons. Approximately 1.3% of the sample goes to the ten largest clones.

Comment on this clone: What antigen it recognizes has not been identified. No much larger clone exists at a distance of one base, and base qualities are not known.

Sequencing used peripheral blood, obtained 28 days after the second AZD1222 dose. The V and J genes are TRBV9 and TRBJ2-1, and TRBD2 matches 8 of the central bases. The clonotype comes from an adult who received the AZD1222 COVID-19 vaccine. The CDR3 here reads CASSVGGGTYNEQFF. The DNA sequence follows: TGTGCCAGCAGCGTTGGCGGGGGGACCTACAATGAGCAGTTCTTC.